The rows below give T cell receptor beta chains drawn from one sample of a study of cytomegalovirus exposure and HLA in healthy donors. This table comes from immunoSEQ multiplex PCR, and its TCRdb copy is limited to in-frame clones, with some not included. Of approximately 100,000 clones detected, around 10% appear once; the ten largest clones hold over 4.5%. The sample taken for sequencing was PBMCs. The receptors were gathered from a man aged 35-49 years in good health and CMV-seropositive. Both conserved end residues are part of each CDR3. A D gene is named only where the DNA matches it firmly. Size is omitted from some rows. Given values are once, few, many or a class for expanded clones.

NA	NA	TRBV5-1	TRBJ1-2	CASSLGGTGAYGYTF	TGCGCCAGCAGCTTGGGCGGGACGGGCGCCTATGGCTACACCTTC
NA	once	TRBV12-5	TRBJ1-4	CASDQGHLATNEKLFF	TGTGCTAGTGACCAGGGACACCTTGCAACTAATGAAAAACTGTTTTTT
NA	few	TRBV7-3	TRBJ2-6	CASSFRGANVLTF	TGTGCCAGCAGCTTCAGAGGGGCCAACGTCCTGACTTTC
NA	NA	TRBV10-2	TRBJ1-1	CASSDRNTEAFF	TGCGCCAGCAGCGACAGGAACACTGAAGCTTTCTTT
NA	NA	TRBV6-5	TRBJ1-2	CASSYGLNYGYTF	TGTGCCAGCAGTTACGGACTTAACTATGGCTACACCTTC
TRBD2	NA	TRBV4-1	TRBJ2-2	CASSGLAGARELFF	TGCGCCAGTTCGGGACTAGCGGGAGCCCGGGAGCTGTTTTTT
TRBD2	few	TRBV27	TRBJ2-1	CASSWGTYSGSPEQFF	TGTGCCAGCAGTTGGGGTACGTATAGCGGGAGTCCTGAGCAGTTCTTC
NA	few	TRBV4-3	TRBJ1-2	CASSQDRTVGYTF	TGCGCCAGCAGCCAAGATCGGACAGTTGGCTACACCTTC
NA	NA	TRBV2	TRBJ1-4	CASSGTAGRKLFF	TGTGCCAGCAGCGGGACTGCTGGGAGAAAACTGTTTTTT
TRBD2	once	TRBV29-1	TRBJ2-7	CSLSRGGEQYF	TGCAGCCTAAGTCGGGGGGGCGAGCAGTACTTC
NA	few	TRBV27	TRBJ2-1	CASSLTAGLHNEQFF	TGTGCCAGCAGTTTAACGGCGGGATTGCACAATGAGCAGTTCTTC
NA	NA	TRBV2	TRBJ1-4	CASYIGTSDEKLFF	TGTGCCAGCTATATCGGGACATCCGATGAAAAACTGTTTTTT
TRBD1	NA	TRBV7-9	TRBJ1-5	CASSFWTGGPNQPQHF	TGTGCCAGCAGCTTCTGGACAGGGGGGCCCAATCAGCCCCAGCATTTT
NA	NA	TRBV2	TRBJ2-2	CASRSDYETGELFF	TGTGCCAGCAGAAGCGACTACGAGACCGGGGAGCTGTTTTTT
TRBD1	few	TRBV14	TRBJ1-2	CASSRGGGRYGYTF	TGTGCCAGCAGCCGAGGGGGCGGGCGCTATGGCTACACCTTC
TRBD2	few	TRBV7-9	TRBJ2-1	CASSYKGASGSFDEQFF	TGTGCCAGCAGCTACAAGGGGGCTAGCGGGAGTTTCGATGAGCAGTTCTTC
TRBD2	few	TRBV7-3	TRBJ2-3	CASSLTSGRDPDTQYF	TGTGCCAGCAGCTTAACTAGCGGGAGAGACCCAGATACGCAGTATTTT
NA	NA	TRBV5-8	TRBJ2-7	CASSLVGHYEQYF	TGTGCCAGCAGCTTGGTGGGACACTACGAGCAGTACTTC
TRBD2	NA	TRBV5-1	TRBJ2-1	CASSPTSGFHEQFF	TGCGCCAGCAGCCCGACTAGCGGGTTTCATGAGCAGTTCTTC
NA	few	TRBV9	TRBJ2-3	CASSVGPGSGPDTQYF	TGTGCCAGCAGCGTAGGGCCCGGGAGTGGGCCAGATACGCAGTATTTT
TRBD1	NA	TRBV7-9	TRBJ2-4	CASSPGTAAWIQYF	TGTGCCAGCAGCCCGGGGACAGCCGCTTGGATTCAGTACTTC
NA	NA	TRBV28	TRBJ2-7	CASSSPQVDSYEQYF	TGTGCCAGCAGTTCCCCACAGGTCGACTCCTACGAGCAGTACTTC
TRBD1	NA	TRBV7-8	TRBJ1-1	CASSYAGTVNTEAFF	TGTGCCAGCAGTTATGCCGGGACAGTGAACACTGAAGCTTTCTTT
NA	NA	TRBV2	TRBJ2-7	CASRDNHYEQYF	TGTGCCAGCAGGGACAACCACTACGAGCAGTACTTC
NA	NA	TRBV27	TRBJ2-1	CASSLSRSYYNEQFF	TGTGCCAGCAGTTTATCCAGGTCCTACTACAATGAGCAGTTCTTC
TRBD1	NA	TRBV25-1	TRBJ2-1	CASSGQGGDEQFF	TGTGCCAGCTCCGGACAGGGGGGGGATGAGCAGTTCTTC
TRBD2	NA	TRBV5-1	TRBJ2-7	CASSLVVAGSYEQYF	TGCGCCAGCAGCTTGGTGGTAGCGGGTTCCTACGAGCAGTACTTC
NA	few	TRBV19	TRBJ1-1	CASSMRAMNTEAFF	TGTGCCAGTAGTATGCGGGCTATGAACACTGAAGCTTTCTTT
TRBD1	few	TRBV18	TRBJ1-1	CASSPGQRLNTEAFF	TGTGCCAGCTCACCGGGACAGCGCCTGAACACTGAAGCTTTCTTT
NA	NA	TRBV20-1	TRBJ1-2	CSLAGNGGYTF	TGCAGTTTAGCAGGGAACGGTGGCTACACCTTC
TRBD2	few	TRBV7-6	TRBJ2-1	CASSLQSSGGTEQFF	TGTGCCAGCAGCCTTCAGTCATCGGGGGGAACCGAGCAGTTCTTC
TRBD1	few	TRBV19	TRBJ2-7	CASSRGKGQWSYEQYF	TGTGCCAGTAGCCGAGGGAAGGGACAGTGGTCCTACGAGCAGTACTTC
TRBD1	many	TRBV13	TRBJ1-1	CASSHRDRGYTEAFF	TGTGCCAGCAGCCATCGGGACAGGGGGTACACTGAAGCTTTCTTT
TRBD1	few	TRBV19	TRBJ2-7	CASRPGQGAYEQYF	TGTGCCAGTAGACCGGGACAGGGGGCTTACGAGCAGTACTTC
NA	NA	TRBV6-5	TRBJ2-1	CASSYLTGRTNEQFF	TGTGCCAGCAGTTACTTGACAGGGAGGACGAATGAGCAGTTCTTC
NA	few	TRBV27	TRBJ2-1	CASSYSLGDSYNEQFF	TGTGCCAGCAGTTACTCTTTAGGGGACTCCTACAATGAGCAGTTCTTC
TRBD2	NA	TRBV30	TRBJ2-5	CAWSLAGGLWETQYF	TGTGCCTGGAGTTTAGCGGGAGGGTTATGGGAGACCCAGTACTTC